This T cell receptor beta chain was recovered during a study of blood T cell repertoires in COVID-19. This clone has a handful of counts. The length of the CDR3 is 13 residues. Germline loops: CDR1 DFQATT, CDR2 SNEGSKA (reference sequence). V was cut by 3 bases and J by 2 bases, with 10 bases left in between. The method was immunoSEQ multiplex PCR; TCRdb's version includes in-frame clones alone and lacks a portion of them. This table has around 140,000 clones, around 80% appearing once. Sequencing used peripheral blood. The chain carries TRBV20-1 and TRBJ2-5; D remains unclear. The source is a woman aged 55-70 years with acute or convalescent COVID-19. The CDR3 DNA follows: TGCAGTGCTAGTTTTGATAGACAAGAGACCCAGTACTTC. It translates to CSASFDRQETQYF.